This paragraph reports one TCR beta chain. This clone showed up just once. It lacks a known antigen. No base qualities exist here, and no much larger clone lies one base off it. The data derive from a study of shared clonotypes between healthy human individuals (TCRdb year 2020). Concerning the study at large: A couple of women and a few men aged 18 to 49 years were included in the cohort. For each donor, three plates each were used for CD4 naive and CD4 memory, two plates were used for CD8 naive, and one plate was used for CD8 memory. Leukapheresis yielded between about 0.8 and 8.9 billion PBMCs per donor. Different laboratories and diverse techniques were used to prepare libraries and sequence TCR repertoires, to increase sequencing depth and limit assay-specific biases. To estimate repertoire size and how much clonotype sharing occurs between individuals, the study deeply sequenced the blood TCR repertoires of 5 or 6 healthy adults.

The paper as a whole reports these results and caveats: Based on pairwise subsampling, the degree of clonotype sharing among donors was expected to be affected by sequencing depth. Rarefaction of sorted-subset datasets indicated incomplete sequencing despite the large sequencing depth. Higher generation probabilities were observed for clonotypes shared by all four sorted-subset donors than for non-shared clonotypes. Approximately 5% of naive CD4, around 3.6% of naive CD8, approximately 2% of memory CD4, and about 0.4% of memory CD8 clonotypes were shared across several donors. Naive subsets generally had larger estimated clonotype richness than memory subsets did. Sampling was restricted to blood, and TCR repertoires in tissues likely differ from the TCR repertoires found in blood. The small number of donors limited the genetic and exposure-history diversity represented.

The CDR3 runs 12 amino acids, cysteine and phenylalanine included. The retained sequence is limited to the CDR3, 36 bases, with the frame set at the first base. V and J are trimmed by 6 bases and 6 bases, and the gene matches miss 3 bases of the junction. CDR1 MNHNS and CDR2 SASEGT were looked up in the germline V gene. Using the deep immunoSEQ assay, multiplex PCR amplified TCR CDR3 regions from genomic DNA. Extracted genomic DNA from each cell subset was distributed evenly across all wells of several immunoSEQ 96-well plates, and each plate was treated as a replicate. For sorted subsets, around 0.2 ug genomic DNA, equal to approximately 30,000 T cell genomes, was loaded into each replicate PCR. The purified libraries were quantified using a Qubit 3.0 fluorometer, sized with a Bioanalyzer 2100, and then quantified again using the KAPA Library Quantification kit. Every immunoSEQ 96-well plate was sequenced on a separate single-read 150-cycle Illumina NextSeq 550 flow cell. The published analysis was carried out like this. Because only junctional sequences without quality scores were contained in the immunoSEQ output, filtering matching that applied to full-length reads could not be performed. Sequences were annotated with PyIR, a Python wrapper for IgBLAST v1.9, and V/J genes and CDR3 were assigned using IMGT germline references. Reads were removed for weak V/J assignments (E-value above 1e-6), missing CDR3, stop codons, out-of-frame junctions, or ambiguous translated residues. V3J clonotypes were defined as sequences sharing an identical inferred V gene, J gene, and CDR3 amino acid sequence. The percentage overlap between two repertoires was calculated by dividing the number of shared unique clonotypes by the size of the smaller repertoire. Three approaches were used to assess repertoire richness: RTK rarefaction, the Chao1 estimator, and Recon v2.1 estimates of unobserved clonotypes. Generation probabilities were computed with OLGA for all TCRbeta clonotypes obtained by the gDNA method from several donors. TCRdb took over this immuneACCESS table, retaining in-frame rearrangements with V and J assigned. Such tables are incomplete; in checked studies, under half of the missing clones stem from an unresolved V gene, and the remainder is unexplained. Clone size and the V and J calls come from that table; the DNA yielded D and trimming. The sample records 2 million to 2.5 million clones, around 95% of which are singletons. Roughly 0.13% of the sample lies in the top ten.

The donors were healthy, HIV-negative adults with no recently reported acute infections or vaccinations. Only Caucasian adults living in Nashville, Tennessee, USA were represented among the donors. CD4+ T cells were enriched through magnetic negative selection, after which naive cells were positively selected on CD45RA and the remaining negative fraction served as the memory subset. Blood was collected by leukapheresis, and PBMCs were isolated by Ficoll-Histopaque density gradient centrifugation and then cryopreserved in liquid nitrogen vapor phase. Analytical flow cytometry was used to check the purity and quantity of every magnetically sorted T cell population. Genomic DNA was isolated from each sorted fraction and quantified by UV absorbance on a Nanodrop 2000c.

The specimen was naive CD4+ T cells sorted from blood. The cell subset or site label of this sample denotes: CD45RA+ positively selected. The chain is assembled from TRBV6-1 and TRBJ2-3; TRBD1 lines up with 7 middle nucleotides. The TCR originated in a man aged 18 to 30 in good health. CDR3 reads: CASRATGDTQYF. The DNA is as follows: TGTGCCAGCAGGGCGACAGGGGATACGCAGTATTTT.